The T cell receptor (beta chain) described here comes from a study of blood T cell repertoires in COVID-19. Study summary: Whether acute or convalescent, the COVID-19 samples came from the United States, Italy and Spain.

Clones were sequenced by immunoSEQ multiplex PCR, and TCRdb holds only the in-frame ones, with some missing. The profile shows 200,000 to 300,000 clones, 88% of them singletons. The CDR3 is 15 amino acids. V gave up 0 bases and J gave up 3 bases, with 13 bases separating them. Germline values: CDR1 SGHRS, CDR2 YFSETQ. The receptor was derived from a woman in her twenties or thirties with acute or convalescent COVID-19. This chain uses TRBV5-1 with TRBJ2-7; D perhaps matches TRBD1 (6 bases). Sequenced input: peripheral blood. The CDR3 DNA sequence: TGCGCCAGCAGCTTGGGACAGGCCCTCTTCTACGAGCAGTACTTC. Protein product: CASSLGQALFYEQYF.